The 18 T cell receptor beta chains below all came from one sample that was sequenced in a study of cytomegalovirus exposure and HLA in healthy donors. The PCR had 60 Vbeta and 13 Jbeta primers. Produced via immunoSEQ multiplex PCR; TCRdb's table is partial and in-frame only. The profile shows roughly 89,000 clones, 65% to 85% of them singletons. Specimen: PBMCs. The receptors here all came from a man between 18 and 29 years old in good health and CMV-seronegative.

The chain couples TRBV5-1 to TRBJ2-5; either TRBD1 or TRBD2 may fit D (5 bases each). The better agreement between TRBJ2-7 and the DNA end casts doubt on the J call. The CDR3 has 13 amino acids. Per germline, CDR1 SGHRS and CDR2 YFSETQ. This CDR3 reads CASSTSGGHEQYF. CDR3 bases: TGCGCCAGCAGTACCAGTGGGGGACACGAGCAGTACTTC.

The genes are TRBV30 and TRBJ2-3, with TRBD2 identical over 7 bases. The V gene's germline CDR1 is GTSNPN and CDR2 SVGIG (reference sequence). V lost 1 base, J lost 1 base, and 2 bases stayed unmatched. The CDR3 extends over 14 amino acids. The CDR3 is CAWSGLAGTDTQYF. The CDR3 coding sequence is TGTGCCTGGAGTGGTCTAGCGGGCACAGATACGCAGTATTTT.

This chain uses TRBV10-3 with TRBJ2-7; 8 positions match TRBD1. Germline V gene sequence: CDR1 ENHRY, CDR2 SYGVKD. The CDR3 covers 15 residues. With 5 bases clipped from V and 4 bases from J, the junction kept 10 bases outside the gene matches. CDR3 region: CAISNGQGGHYEQYF. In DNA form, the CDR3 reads TGTGCCATCAGTAACGGACAGGGTGGTCATTACGAGCAGTACTTC.

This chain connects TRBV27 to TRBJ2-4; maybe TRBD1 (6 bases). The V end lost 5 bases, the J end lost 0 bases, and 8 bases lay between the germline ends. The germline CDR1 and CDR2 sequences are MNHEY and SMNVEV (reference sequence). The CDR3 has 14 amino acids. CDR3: CASSVRGAKNIQYF. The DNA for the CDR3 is TGTGCCAGCAGTGTCAGGGGAGCCAAAAACATTCAGTACTTC.

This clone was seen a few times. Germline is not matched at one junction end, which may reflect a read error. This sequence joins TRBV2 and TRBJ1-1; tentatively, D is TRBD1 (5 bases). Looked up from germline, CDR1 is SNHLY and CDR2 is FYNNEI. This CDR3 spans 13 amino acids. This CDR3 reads CATVRFMNTEAFF. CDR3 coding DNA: TGCGCGACAGTACGATTCATGAACACTGAAGCTTTCTTT.

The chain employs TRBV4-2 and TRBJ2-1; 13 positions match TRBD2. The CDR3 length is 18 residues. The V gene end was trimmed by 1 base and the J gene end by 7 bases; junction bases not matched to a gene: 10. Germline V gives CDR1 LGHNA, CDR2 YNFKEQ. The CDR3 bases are TGTGCCAGCAGCCAAGGAACTAGCGGGGGGGCCGGTCGGAATGAGCAGTTCTTC. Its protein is CASSQGTSGGAGRNEQFF.

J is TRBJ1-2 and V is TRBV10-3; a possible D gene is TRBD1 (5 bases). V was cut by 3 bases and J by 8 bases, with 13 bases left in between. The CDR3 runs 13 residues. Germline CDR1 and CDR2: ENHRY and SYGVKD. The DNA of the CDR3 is TGTGCCATCAGTGACAACAGGCTTGGGGGCTACACCTTC. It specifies CAISDNRLGGYTF.

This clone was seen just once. CDR3 sequence reads: CASSQRQEIYGYTF. DNA for the CDR3: TGCGCCAGCAGTCAACGACAGGAGATCTATGGCTACACCTTC. J is TRBJ1-2 and V is TRBV23-1, with D perhaps matching TRBD1 (6 bases). TRBV23-1 has ORF status, its function being uncertain. The CDR3 consists of 14 residues. V shed 2 bases and J shed 4 bases, with 11 bases lying between them.

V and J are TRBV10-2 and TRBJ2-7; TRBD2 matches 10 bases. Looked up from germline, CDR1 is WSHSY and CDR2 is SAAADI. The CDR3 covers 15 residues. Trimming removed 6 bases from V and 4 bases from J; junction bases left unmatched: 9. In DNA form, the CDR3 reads TGCGCCAGCAGAACCGGACTAGCGGTTGGATACGAGCAGTACTTC. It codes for CASRTGLAVGYEQYF.

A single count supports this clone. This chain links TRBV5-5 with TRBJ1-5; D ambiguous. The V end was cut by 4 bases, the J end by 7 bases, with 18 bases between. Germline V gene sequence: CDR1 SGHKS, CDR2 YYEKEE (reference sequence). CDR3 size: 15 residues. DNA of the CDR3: TGTGCCAGCAGCCCGGCGGCCTTGCTCATACAGCCCCAGCATTTT. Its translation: CASSPAALLIQPQHF.

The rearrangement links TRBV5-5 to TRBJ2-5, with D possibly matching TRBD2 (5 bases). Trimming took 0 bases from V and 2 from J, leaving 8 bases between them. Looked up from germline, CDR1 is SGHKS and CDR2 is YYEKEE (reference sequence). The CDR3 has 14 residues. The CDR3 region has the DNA TGTGCCAGCAGCTTGGCTCGGACTCAAGAGACCCAGTACTTC. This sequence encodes CASSLARTQETQYF.

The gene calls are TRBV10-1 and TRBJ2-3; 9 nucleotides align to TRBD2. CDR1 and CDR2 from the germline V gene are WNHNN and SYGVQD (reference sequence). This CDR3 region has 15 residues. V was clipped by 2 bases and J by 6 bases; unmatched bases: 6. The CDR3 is CASSEAGGPPDTQYF. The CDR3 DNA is TGCGCCAGCAGTGAGGCGGGGGGGCCACCTGATACGCAGTATTTT.

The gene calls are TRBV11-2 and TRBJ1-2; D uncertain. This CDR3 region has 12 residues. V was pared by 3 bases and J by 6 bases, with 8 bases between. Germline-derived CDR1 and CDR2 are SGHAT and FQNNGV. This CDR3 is CASSLGSNGYTF. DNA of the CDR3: TGTGCCAGCAGCTTGGGCAGTAATGGCTACACCTTC.

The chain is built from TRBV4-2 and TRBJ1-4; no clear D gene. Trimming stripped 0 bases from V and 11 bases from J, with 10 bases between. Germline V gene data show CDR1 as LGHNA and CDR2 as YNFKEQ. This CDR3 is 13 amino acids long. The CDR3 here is CASSQDITGKLFF. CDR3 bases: TGTGCCAGCAGCCAAGATATTACGGGGAAACTGTTTTTT.

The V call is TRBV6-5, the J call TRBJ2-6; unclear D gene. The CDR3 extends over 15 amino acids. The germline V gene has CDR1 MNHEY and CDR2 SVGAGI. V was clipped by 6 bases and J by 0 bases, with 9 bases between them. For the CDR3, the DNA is TGTGCCAGCAGACACCTCGTCTCTGGGGCCAACGTCCTGACTTTC. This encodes CASRHLVSGANVLTF.

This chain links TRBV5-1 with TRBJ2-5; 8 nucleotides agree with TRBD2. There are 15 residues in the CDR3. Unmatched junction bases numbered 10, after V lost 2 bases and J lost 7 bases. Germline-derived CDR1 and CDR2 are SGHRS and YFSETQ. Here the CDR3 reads CASSLTGLGEGTQYF. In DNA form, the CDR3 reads TGCGCCAGCAGCTTAACGGGACTAGGCGAGGGGACCCAGTACTTC. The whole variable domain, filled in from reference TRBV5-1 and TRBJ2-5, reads KAGVTQTPRYLIKTRGQQVTLSCSPISGHRSVSWYQQTPGQGLQFLFEYFSETQRNKGNFPGRFSGRQFSNSRSEMNVSTLELGDSALYLCASSLTGLGEGTQYFGPGTRLLVL.

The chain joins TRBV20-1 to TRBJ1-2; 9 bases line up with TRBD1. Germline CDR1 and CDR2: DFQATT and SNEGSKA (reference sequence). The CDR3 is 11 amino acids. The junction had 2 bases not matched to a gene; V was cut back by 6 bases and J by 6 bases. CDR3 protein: CSAGTGNGYTF. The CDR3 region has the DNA TGCAGTGCGGGGACAGGGAATGGCTACACCTTC.

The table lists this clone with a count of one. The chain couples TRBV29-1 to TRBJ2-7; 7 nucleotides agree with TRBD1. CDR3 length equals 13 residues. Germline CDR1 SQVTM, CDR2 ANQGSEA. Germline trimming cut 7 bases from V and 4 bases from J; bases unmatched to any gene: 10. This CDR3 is CSARQGNKYEQYF. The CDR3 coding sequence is TGCAGCGCACGACAGGGAAACAAATACGAGCAGTACTTC.